Below are 30 T cell receptor beta chains sequenced from a single sample in a study of tumor-infiltrating lymphocytes in glioblastoma multiforme. Three nested ARM-PCR rounds with V-beta and C-beta primers built TCRB libraries. TCRdb called the multiplex PCR reads again in MiXCR, with one record for every CDR3 protein. The table has about 9,600 distinct CDR3 sequences, 67% seen once. Sequenced sample: brain tumor tissue. The receptor source for this set is a male donor with glioblastoma.

A word on this clonotype: This likely comes from a read error, as the CDR3 has no conserved phenylalanine or tryptophan at its end. This chain uses TRBV5-1 with TRBJ1-4; TRBD1 might be the D (6 bases). Between the trimmed V and J ends, which lost 2 bases and 4 bases, there was a span of 15 bases. Germline CDR1 reads SGHRS; CDR2 reads YFSETQ. The CDR3 has 16 amino acids. The CDR3: CASSFGANRVNEKLFL. The DNA of the CDR3 is TGCGCCAGCAGCTTTGGGGCAAACAGGGTTAATGAAAAACTGTTTCTT.

This clonotype has just a few counts. CDR3 bases: TGCGCCAGCAGTATTGGGGGAATAGACGGGGAGCTGTTTTTT. Translating it yields CASSIGGIDGELFF. This chain links TRBV10-2 with TRBJ2-2; D may be TRBD1 or TRBD2 (5 bases each). The CDR3 totals 14 residues. The germline gives CDR1 WSHSY, CDR2 SAAADI. V lost 5 bases, J lost 7 bases, and 14 bases lay in between.

This chain joins TRBV5-5 and TRBJ2-1; maybe TRBD2 (6 bases). V was cut by 4 bases and J by 0 bases, with 17 bases left in between. CDR1 and CDR2 (germline): SGHKS, YYEKEE (reference sequence). The CDR3 loop spans 17 amino acids. As DNA, the CDR3 is TGTGCCAGCAGCCCCCTGGATAGCGGCTACTCCTACAATGAGCAGTTCTTC. It encodes CASSPLDSGYSYNEQFF.

V and J are TRBV29-1 and TRBJ1-1, with unresolved D. Deletions cut 0 bases from V and 4 bases from J, with 6 bases between. The CDR3 consists of 12 residues. Germline V gives CDR1 SQVTM, CDR2 ANQGSEA. CDR3 loop: CSVEERVTEAFF. Here the CDR3 DNA reads TGCAGCGTTGAAGAGAGGGTCACTGAAGCTTTCTTT.

Concerning this clonotype itself: A much larger clone differs from this one at a single base, so this may be a read error. V gene TRBV28 combines with J gene TRBJ2-1; D unclear. The V gene's germline CDR1 is MDHEN and CDR2 SYDVKM. The CDR3 consists of 10 residues. CDR3 in DNA: TGTGCCAGCAGTCACAATGAGCAGATCTTC. Translating it yields CASSHNEQIF.

The rearrangement uses TRBV20-1 and TRBJ2-2; 12 bases fit TRBD2. CDR3 length: 16 amino acids. Germline lookup yields CDR1 DFQATT and CDR2 SNEGSKA (reference sequence). Germline trimming cut 3 bases from V and 5 bases from J; bases unmatched to any gene: 7. In DNA, the CDR3 is TGCAGTGCTAGGCCGACTAGCGGGAGAAGAACCGGGGAGCTGTTTTTT. It translates to CSARPTSGRRTGELFF.

With regard to this clonotype: Without the conserved terminal phenylalanine or tryptophan, this CDR3 likely stems from a read error. CDR3 nucleotide sequence: TGTGCCAGCATCCTTATGAACGGGGAGCTGTTTCTT. Translated, it gives CASILMNGELFL. V and J are TRBV7-3 and TRBJ2-2, with D unresolved. With 7 bases removed from V and 7 bases from J, the gap between germline ends came to 10 bases. The CDR3 totals 12 residues. CDR1 and CDR2 (germline): SGHTA, FQGTGA.

This clonotype was recorded many times. The J gene is TRBJ2-5, the V gene TRBV15; D call uncertain. CDR3 size: 15 residues. Germline V gene data show CDR1 as LNHNV and CDR2 as YYDKDF (reference sequence). Trimming took off 5 bases at V and 1 base at J, with 14 bases between the two ends. The CDR3 reads CATSGNRNPQETQYF. DNA of the CDR3: TGTGCCACCAGCGGAAACCGGAATCCCCAAGAGACCCAGTACTTC.

In its sample, this clonotype is medium-sized. The J gene is TRBJ2-7, the V gene TRBV20-1; no reliable D call. Germline lookup yields CDR1 DFQATT and CDR2 SNEGSKA (reference sequence). V lost 2 bases and J 5 bases, leaving 7 bases between the germline ends. CDR3 length equals 11 residues. The CDR3 spells CSARNLDEQYF. As DNA, the CDR3 is TGCAGTGCTAGAAACCTCGACGAGCAGTACTTC.

The V gene is TRBV6-6, the J gene TRBJ2-3; D gene unclear. The CDR3 runs 16 residues. Germline CDR1 and CDR2: MNHNY and SVGAGI (reference sequence). V was shortened by 6 bases and J by 0 bases, with 16 bases between the two germline ends. Written as DNA, the CDR3 is TGTGCCAGCAGCTCCTTTTGGGCCTGTAGCACAGATACGCAGTATTTT. Amino acids: CASSSFWACSTDTQYF.

The chain carries TRBV11-2 and TRBJ2-1; 7 nucleotides match TRBD2. Looked up from germline, CDR1 is SGHAT and CDR2 is FQNNGV. The length of the CDR3 is 14 residues. The V gene end was trimmed by 1 base and the J gene end by 6 bases; junction bases not matched to a gene: 3. As DNA, the CDR3 is TGTGCCAGCAGCTTAGCCGGGAGGTCCAATGAGCAGTTCTTC. This encodes CASSLAGRSNEQFF.

This clonotype was seen repeatedly, ten times or more. The chain carries TRBV7-2 and TRBJ2-3; possibly TRBD1 or TRBD2 for D (6 bases each). V was trimmed by 4 bases and J by 8 bases, leaving 22 bases between them. Germline values: CDR1 SGHTA, CDR2 FQGNSA. This CDR3 region has 16 residues. CDR3 sequence: CASSSNREDGAGTQYF. The DNA of the CDR3 is TGTGCCAGCAGCTCGAACAGGGAGGACGGAGCGGGTACGCAGTATTTT. The complete variable domain, with remaining parts taken from reference TRBV7-2 and TRBJ2-3, reads GAGVSQSPSNKVTEKGKDVELRCDPISGHTALYWYRQSLGQGLEFLIYFQGNSAPDKSGLPSDRFSAERTGGSVSTLTIQRTQQEDSAVYLCASSSNREDGAGTQYFGPGTRLTVL.

A word on this clonotype: A read error may account for a junction end that differs from germline. V gene TRBV4-2 combines with J gene TRBJ1-5; 7 nucleotides agree with TRBD1. This CDR3 spans 15 amino acids. Germline V gene data show CDR1 as LGHNA and CDR2 as YNFKEQ. CDR3 sequence reads: CASSQELGRGQPRHF. CDR3 bases: TGTGCCAGCAGCCAAGAGTTGGGAAGGGGACAGCCCCGGCATTTT.

Comments on this clonotype: One end of the junction is discordant with germline, which a read error may explain. The J gene is TRBJ2-6, the V gene TRBV12-3 or TRBV12-4, with a weak D call TRBD1 (5 bases). This CDR3 has 14 residues. Written as DNA, the CDR3 is TGTGCCAGCAGCGATCAATATGGGGCCAGCGTCCTGACTTTC. This translates into CASSDQYGASVLTF.

Points on this clonotype: This likely comes from a read error, as the CDR3 has no conserved phenylalanine or tryptophan at its end. The chain uses TRBV28 and TRBJ2-7, with TRBD1 identical over 7 bases. V gave up 9 bases and J gave up 0 bases; unmatched junction bases: 5. The CDR3 contains 13 residues. Germline values: CDR1 MDHEN, CDR2 SYDVKM. CDR3 coding DNA: TGTGCCAGAAGATACAGGGGCTCCTACGAGCAGTACCTC. Translation: CARRYRGSYEQYL.

The J gene is TRBJ1-4, the V gene TRBV5-5; D remains unclear. The V end lost 0 bases, the J end lost 2 bases, and 11 bases lay between the germline ends. The CDR3 length is 16 residues. CDR1 is SGHKS, CDR2 YYEKEE, per germline (reference sequence). As DNA, the CDR3 is TGTGCCAGCAGCTTGGTATGGGCCGGCACTAATGAAAAACTGTTTTTT. This encodes CASSLVWAGTNEKLFF.

The chain carries TRBV20-1 and TRBJ2-7, with D unresolved. The V end lost 3 bases, the J end lost 5 bases, and 11 bases lay between the germline ends. Looked up from germline, CDR1 is DFQATT and CDR2 is SNEGSKA (reference sequence). This CDR3 region has 12 residues. Here the CDR3 reads CSARKLTDEQYF. DNA for the CDR3: TGCAGTGCTAGGAAACTGACTGACGAGCAGTACTTC.

The chain combines TRBV10-3 with TRBJ2-7; the D gene is possibly TRBD1 (6 bases). This CDR3 contains 13 residues. CDR1 is ENHRY and CDR2 is SYGVKD in the germline V gene. The V end lost 6 bases, the J end lost 3 bases, and 12 bases lay between the germline ends. DNA for the CDR3: TGTGCCATCAGCGAAGACAGGTTCTACGAGCAGTACTTC. Amino acids: CAISEDRFYEQYF.

This chain connects TRBV29-1 to TRBJ1-4; possibly TRBD1 for D (6 bases). Germline V gene sequence: CDR1 SQVTM, CDR2 ANQGSEA. The CDR3 runs 13 residues. Trimming stripped 3 bases from V and 8 bases from J, with 13 bases between. The CDR3 DNA reads TGCAGCGTTGATATTAGGGGGGAAGAAAAACTGTTTTTT. Its protein product is CSVDIRGEEKLFF.

With respect to this clonotype: At one boundary the junction diverges from the germline segment, which might be a read error. CDR3 in amino acids: CASSDLEGSGTGELFF. The CDR3, as DNA: TGTGCCAGCAGCGATCTGGAGGGCTCTGGCACCGGGGAACTGTTTTTT. The chain links TRBV7-9 to TRBJ2-2, with D perhaps TRBD2 (6 bases). The CDR3 consists of 16 residues. Germline CDR1 reads SEHNR; CDR2 reads FQNEAQ (reference sequence).

This clonotype showed up just a few times. The V gene is TRBV11-3, the J gene TRBJ2-1; TRBD1 aligns across 9 bases. Trimming took 5 bases from V and 3 from J; bases not matched to a gene: 8. The CDR3 runs 16 residues. CDR1 and CDR2 (germline): SGHNT, YENEEA. The CDR3, as DNA: TGTGCCAGCAGCCCGCTAGGGACAGGGAGCTACAATGAGCAGTTCTTC. Encoded protein: CASSPLGTGSYNEQFF.

This clonotype appeared a few times. V usage is TRBV11-2 and J usage is TRBJ1-2; D is unclear. Trimming cost V 1 base and J 4 bases, with 13 bases left between them. Germline V CDR1 and CDR2: SGHAT, FQNNGV. This CDR3 is 15 amino acids long. The chain's CDR3 is CASSLGILGSYGYTF. CDR3 DNA sequence: TGTGCCAGCAGCTTAGGAATCCTGGGAAGCTATGGCTACACCTTC.

The genes are TRBV12-3 or TRBV12-4 and TRBJ2-1; 8 nucleotides agree with TRBD1. This CDR3 is 15 amino acids long. With V trimmed by 5 bases and J by 10 bases, 13 bases remained unmatched. CDR3 amino acids: CASSVGQGSEYEQFF. For the CDR3, the DNA is TGTGCCAGCAGTGTCGGACAGGGAAGTGAATACGAGCAGTTCTTC.

With regard to this clonotype: The conserved closing phenylalanine or tryptophan is absent in this CDR3, likely reflecting a read error. This chain connects TRBV6-1 to TRBJ2-3; the D gene is possibly TRBD2 (6 bases). Germline CDR1 is MNHNS and CDR2 is SASEGT. CDR3 size: 16 residues. Here the CDR3 reads CASSGRDVTSTDTQYY. As DNA, the CDR3 is TGTGCCAGCAGTGGACGGGACGTCACTAGCACAGATACACAGTATTAT.

As to this clonotype: A clone one base away is much larger, so this may be a read error. The chain recombines TRBV11-2 with TRBJ2-5, with D hard to call. V was trimmed by 5 bases and J by 14 bases, leaving 21 bases between them. Germline CDR1 reads SGHAT; CDR2 reads FQNNGV. The length of the CDR3 is 13 residues. For the CDR3, the DNA is TGTGCCAGCAGCCCAATTACAGCATACTACTGTTACTTC. Its translation: CASSPITAYYCYF.

This clonotype rates as medium-sized. This chain connects TRBV6-5 to TRBJ1-5; 8 bases are shared with TRBD1. The CDR3 is 16 amino acids. V lost 6 bases to trimming and J lost 0 bases; unmatched junction nucleotides: 7. In germline, CDR1 is MNHEY, CDR2 SVGAGI. CDR3: CASSPQGAFSNQPQHF. Written as DNA, the CDR3 is TGTGCCAGCAGCCCTCAGGGGGCGTTTAGCAATCAGCCCCAGCATTTT.

This chain uses TRBV29-1 with TRBJ2-7, with TRBD1 identical over 9 bases. This CDR3 spans 16 amino acids. The ends lost 0 bases at V and 4 bases at J; junction bases unmatched: 10. Germline V gives CDR1 SQVTM, CDR2 ANQGSEA. The CDR3 DNA reads TGCAGCGTTGAAGATGTAGGCGGACAGGGGACTTACGAGCAGTACTTC. Its translation: CSVEDVGGQGTYEQYF.

A few counts support this clonotype. This may stem from a read error, because a much larger clone lies one nucleotide away. The J gene is TRBJ2-5, the V gene TRBV28; D not certain. With 7 bases removed from V and 4 bases from J, the gap between germline ends came to 19 bases. The CDR3 runs to 15 residues. CDR1 MDHEN and CDR2 SYDVKM come from the germline V gene. DNA for the CDR3: TGTGCCAGCAACCCGATAGGGTCAGGCAGAGAGACCCAGTACTTC. Protein: CASNPIGSGRETQYF.

By sample fraction, this clonotype is large. The chain recombines TRBV29-1 with TRBJ1-2; D not certain. This CDR3 has 12 residues. The germline V and J ends were trimmed by 5 bases and 7 bases, with 14 bases remaining between them. The germline CDR1 and CDR2 sequences are SQVTM and ANQGSEA. This chain's CDR3 is CSVSADSSGYTF. In nucleotides, the CDR3 is TGCAGCGTTAGCGCGGACTCCTCTGGCTACACCTTC.

Comment on this clonotype: Likely a read error: the CDR3 ends without its conserved phenylalanine or tryptophan. The DNA is omitted, as the CDR3 cannot be located on it reliably, and the CDR3 follows TCRdb's listing. The rearrangement uses TRBV12-3 or TRBV12-4 and TRBJ1-5. The CDR3 sequence runs 14 residues, both termini included. The chain's CDR3 is CASNPSGAGQPQNY.